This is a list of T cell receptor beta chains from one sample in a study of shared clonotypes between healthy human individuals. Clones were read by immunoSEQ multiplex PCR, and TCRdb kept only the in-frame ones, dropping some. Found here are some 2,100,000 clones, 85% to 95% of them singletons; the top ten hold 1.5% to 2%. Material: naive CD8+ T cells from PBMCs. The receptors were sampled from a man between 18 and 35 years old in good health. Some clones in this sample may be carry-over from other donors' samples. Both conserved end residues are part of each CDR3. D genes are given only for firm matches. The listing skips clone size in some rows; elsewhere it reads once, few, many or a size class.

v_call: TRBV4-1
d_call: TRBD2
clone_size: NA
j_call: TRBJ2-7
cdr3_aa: CASSVRLANEQYF
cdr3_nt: TGCGCCAGCAGCGTCCGACTAGCGAACGAGCAGTACTTC

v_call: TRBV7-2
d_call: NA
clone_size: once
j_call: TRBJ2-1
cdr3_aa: CASSLAGTGHEQFF
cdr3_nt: TGTGCCAGCAGCTTAGCCGGGACGGGCCATGAGCAGTTCTTC

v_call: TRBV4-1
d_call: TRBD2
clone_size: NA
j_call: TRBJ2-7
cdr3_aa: CASRSIAGGLNEQYF
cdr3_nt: TGCGCCAGCAGGTCCATAGCGGGAGGGCTAAACGAGCAGTACTTC

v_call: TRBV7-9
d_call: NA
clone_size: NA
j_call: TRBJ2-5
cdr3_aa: CASSLGRAGRQETQYF
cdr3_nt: TGTGCCAGCAGCTTAGGGAGAGCCGGCAGGCAAGAGACCCAGTACTTC

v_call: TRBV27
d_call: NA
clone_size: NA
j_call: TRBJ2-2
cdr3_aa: CASSFSTGELFF
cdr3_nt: TGTGCCAGCAGTTTTTCCACCGGGGAGCTGTTTTTT

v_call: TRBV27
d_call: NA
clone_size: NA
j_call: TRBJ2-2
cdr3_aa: CASSYGPINTGELFF
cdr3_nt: TGTGCCAGCAGTTACGGACCGATAAACACCGGGGAGCTGTTTTTT

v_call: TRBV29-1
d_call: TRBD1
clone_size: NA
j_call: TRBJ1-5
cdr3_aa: CSERTGPWAQPQHF
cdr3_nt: TGCAGCGAGCGGACAGGCCCTTGGGCTCAGCCCCAGCATTTT

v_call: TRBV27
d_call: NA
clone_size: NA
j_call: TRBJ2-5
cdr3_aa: CASSPDRETQYF
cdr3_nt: TGTGCCAGCAGTCCGGATAGAGAGACCCAGTACTTC

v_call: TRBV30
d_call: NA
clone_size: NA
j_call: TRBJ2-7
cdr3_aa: CAWSVARVYEQYF
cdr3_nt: TGTGCCTGGAGTGTGGCTAGGGTATACGAGCAGTACTTC

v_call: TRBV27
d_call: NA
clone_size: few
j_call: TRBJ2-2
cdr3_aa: CASSLPNTGELFF
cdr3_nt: TGTGCCAGCAGTTTACCGAACACCGGGGAGCTGTTTTTT

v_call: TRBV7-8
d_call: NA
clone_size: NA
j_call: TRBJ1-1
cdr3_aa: CASSYRVQNTEAFF
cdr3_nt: TGTGCCAGCAGCTACAGGGTTCAGAACACTGAAGCTTTCTTT

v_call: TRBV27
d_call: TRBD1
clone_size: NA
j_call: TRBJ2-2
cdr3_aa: CASSSGQGRGGELFF
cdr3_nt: TGTGCCAGCAGTTCCGGACAGGGGAGGGGCGGGGAGCTGTTTTTT

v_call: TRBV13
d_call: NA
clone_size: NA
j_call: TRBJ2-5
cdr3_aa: CASSGEGHQETQYF
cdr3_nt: TGTGCCAGCAGCGGAGAGGGGCATCAAGAGACCCAGTACTTC

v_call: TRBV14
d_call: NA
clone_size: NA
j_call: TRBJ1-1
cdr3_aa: CASSQVGVSGIRDTEAFF
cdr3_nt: TGTGCCAGCAGCCAAGTGGGGGTGTCGGGGATAAGGGACACTGAAGCTTTCTTT

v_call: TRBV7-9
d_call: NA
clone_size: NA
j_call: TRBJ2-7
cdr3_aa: CASSYYRPGRASSYEQYF
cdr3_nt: TGTGCCAGCAGTTACTACCGGCCAGGGCGGGCGTCCTCCTACGAGCAGTACTTC

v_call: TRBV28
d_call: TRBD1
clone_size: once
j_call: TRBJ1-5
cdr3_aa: CASSRRTGAINQPQHF
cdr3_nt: TGTGCCAGCAGTCGTAGGACAGGGGCGATCAATCAGCCCCAGCATTTT

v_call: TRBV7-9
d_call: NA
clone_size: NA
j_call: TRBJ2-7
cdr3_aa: CASSDSYEQYF
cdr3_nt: TGTGCCAGCAGTGACAGCTACGAGCAGTACTTC

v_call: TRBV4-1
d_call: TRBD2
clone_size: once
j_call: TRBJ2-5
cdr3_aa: CASSQGILRGRETQYF
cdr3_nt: TGCGCCAGCAGCCAAGGGATTCTTCGCGGGAGAGAGACCCAGTACTTC